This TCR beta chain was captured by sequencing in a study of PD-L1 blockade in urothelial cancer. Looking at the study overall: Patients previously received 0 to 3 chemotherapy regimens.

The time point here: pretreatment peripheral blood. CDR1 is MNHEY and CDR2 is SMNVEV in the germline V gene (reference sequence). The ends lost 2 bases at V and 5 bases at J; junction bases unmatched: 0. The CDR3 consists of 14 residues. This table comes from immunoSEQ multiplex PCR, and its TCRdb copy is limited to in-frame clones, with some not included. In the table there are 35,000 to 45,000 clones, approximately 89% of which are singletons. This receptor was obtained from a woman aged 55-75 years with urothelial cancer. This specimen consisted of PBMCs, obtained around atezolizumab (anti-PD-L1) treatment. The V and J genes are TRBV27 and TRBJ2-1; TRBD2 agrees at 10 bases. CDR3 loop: CASSLTSGNNEQFF. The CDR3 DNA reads TGTGCCAGCAGTTTAACTAGCGGGAACAATGAGCAGTTCTTC.